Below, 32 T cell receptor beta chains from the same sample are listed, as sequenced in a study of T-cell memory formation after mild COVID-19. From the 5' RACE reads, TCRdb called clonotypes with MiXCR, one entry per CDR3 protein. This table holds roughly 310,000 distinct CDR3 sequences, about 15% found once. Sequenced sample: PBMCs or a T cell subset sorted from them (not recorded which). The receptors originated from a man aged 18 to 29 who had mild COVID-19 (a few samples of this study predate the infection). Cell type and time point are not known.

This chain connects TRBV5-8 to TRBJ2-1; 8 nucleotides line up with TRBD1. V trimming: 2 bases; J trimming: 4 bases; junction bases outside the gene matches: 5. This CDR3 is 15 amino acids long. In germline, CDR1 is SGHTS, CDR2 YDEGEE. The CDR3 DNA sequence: TGTGCCAGCAGCTTCAGGGGGCTAGGTTACAATGAGCAGTTCTTC. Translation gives CASSFRGLGYNEQFF.

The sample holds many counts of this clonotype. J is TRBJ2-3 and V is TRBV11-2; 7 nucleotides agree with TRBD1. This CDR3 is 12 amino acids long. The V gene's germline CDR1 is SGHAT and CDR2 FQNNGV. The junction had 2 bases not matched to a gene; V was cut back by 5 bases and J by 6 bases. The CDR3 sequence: CASSPQGDTQYF. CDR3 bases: TGTGCCAGCAGCCCACAGGGGGATACGCAGTATTTT.

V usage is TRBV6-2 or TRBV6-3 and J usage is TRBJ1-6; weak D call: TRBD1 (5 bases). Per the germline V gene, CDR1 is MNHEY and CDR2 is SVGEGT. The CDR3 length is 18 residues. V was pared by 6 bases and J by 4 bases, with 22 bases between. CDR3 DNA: TGTGCCAGCAGCCTCCCCTCGACAGAATGGGGGTATAATTCACCCCTCCACTTT. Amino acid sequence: CASSLPSTEWGYNSPLHF.

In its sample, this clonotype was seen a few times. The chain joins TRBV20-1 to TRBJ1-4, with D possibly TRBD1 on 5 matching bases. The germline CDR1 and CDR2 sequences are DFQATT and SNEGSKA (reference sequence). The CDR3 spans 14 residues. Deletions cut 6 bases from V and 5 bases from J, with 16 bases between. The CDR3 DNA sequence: TGCAGTGCAAGCCGGCGGGACGGGAATGAAAAACTGTTTTTT. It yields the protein CSASRRDGNEKLFF.

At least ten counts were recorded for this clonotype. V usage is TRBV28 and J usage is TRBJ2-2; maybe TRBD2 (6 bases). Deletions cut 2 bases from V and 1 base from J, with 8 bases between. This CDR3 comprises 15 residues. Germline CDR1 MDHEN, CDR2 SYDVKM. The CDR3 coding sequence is TGTGCCAGCAGTTTAGGCGGGGAGAACACCGGGGAGCTGTTTTTT. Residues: CASSLGGENTGELFF.

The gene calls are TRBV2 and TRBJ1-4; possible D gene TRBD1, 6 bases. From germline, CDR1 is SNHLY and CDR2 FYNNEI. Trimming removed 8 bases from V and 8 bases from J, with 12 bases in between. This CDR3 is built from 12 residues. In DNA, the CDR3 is TGTGCCAGCCTTTTCAGGGGAGAAAAACTGTTTTTT. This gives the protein CASLFRGEKLFF. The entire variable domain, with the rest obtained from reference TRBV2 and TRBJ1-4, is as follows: EPEVTQTPSHQVTQMGQEVILRCVPISNHLYFYWYRQILGQKVEFLVSFYNNEISEKSEIFDDQFSVERPDGSNFTLKIRSTKLEDSAMYFCASLFRGEKLFFGSGTQLSVL.

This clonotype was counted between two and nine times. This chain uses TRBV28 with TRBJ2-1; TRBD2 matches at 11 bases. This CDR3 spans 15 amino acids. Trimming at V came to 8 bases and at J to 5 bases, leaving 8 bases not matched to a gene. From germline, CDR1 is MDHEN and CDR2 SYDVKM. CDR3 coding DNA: TGTGCCAGCTACTCGACTAGCGGGATAGACAATGAGCAGTTCTTC. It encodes CASYSTSGIDNEQFF.

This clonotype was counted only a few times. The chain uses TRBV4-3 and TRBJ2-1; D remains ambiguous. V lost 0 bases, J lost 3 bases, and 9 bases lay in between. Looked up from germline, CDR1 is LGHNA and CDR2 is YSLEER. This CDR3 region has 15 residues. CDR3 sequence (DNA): TGCGCCAGCAGCCAAGATCCGGCCTTCTACAATGAGCAGTTCTTC. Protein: CASSQDPAFYNEQFF.

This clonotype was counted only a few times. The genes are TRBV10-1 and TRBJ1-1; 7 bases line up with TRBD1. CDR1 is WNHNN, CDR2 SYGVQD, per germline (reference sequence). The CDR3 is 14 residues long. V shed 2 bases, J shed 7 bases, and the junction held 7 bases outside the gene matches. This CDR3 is CASSENQQGIEAFF. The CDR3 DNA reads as TGCGCCAGCAGTGAGAACCAACAGGGGATTGAAGCTTTCTTT.

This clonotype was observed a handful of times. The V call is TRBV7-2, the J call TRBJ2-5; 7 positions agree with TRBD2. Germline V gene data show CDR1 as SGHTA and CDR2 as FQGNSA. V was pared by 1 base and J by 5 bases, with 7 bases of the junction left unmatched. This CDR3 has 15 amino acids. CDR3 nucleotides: TGTGCCAGCAGCTTAGGTTGGGGGGGGAGTGAGACCCAGTACTTC. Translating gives CASSLGWGGSETQYF.

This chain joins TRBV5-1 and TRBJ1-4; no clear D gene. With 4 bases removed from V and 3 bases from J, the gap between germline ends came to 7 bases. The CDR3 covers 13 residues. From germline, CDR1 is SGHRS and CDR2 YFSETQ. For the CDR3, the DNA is TGCGCCAGCAGCCCACTTGCTAATGAAAAACTGTTTTTT. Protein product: CASSPLANEKLFF.

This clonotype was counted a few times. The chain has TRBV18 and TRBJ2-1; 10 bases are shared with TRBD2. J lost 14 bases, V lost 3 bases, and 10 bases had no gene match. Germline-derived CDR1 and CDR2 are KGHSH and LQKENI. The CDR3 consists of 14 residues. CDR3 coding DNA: TGTGCCAGCTCACCGGAGCCTAGCGGGGGCCGGGAGTTCTTC. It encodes CASSPEPSGGREFF.

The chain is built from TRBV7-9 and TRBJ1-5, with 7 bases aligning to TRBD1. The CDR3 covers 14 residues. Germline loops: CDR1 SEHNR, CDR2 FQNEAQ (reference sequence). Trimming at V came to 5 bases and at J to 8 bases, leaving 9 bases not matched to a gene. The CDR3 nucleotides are TGTGCCAGCAGCCCCCAGACAGGGAGGGAGCCCCAGCATTTT. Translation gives CASSPQTGREPQHF.

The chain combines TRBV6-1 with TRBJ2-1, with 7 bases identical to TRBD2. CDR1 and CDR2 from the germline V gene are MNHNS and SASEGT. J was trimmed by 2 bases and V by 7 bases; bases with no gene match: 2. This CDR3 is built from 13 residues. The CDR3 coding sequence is TGTGCCAGCACGGGACTAACCTACAATGAGCAGTTCTTC. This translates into CASTGLTYNEQFF.

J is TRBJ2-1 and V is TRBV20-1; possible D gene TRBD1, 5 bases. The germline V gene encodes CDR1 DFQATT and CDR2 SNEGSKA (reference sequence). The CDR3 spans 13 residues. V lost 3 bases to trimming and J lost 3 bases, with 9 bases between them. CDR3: CSASITGYNEQFF. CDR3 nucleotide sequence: TGCAGTGCTAGTATTACAGGCTACAATGAGCAGTTCTTC.

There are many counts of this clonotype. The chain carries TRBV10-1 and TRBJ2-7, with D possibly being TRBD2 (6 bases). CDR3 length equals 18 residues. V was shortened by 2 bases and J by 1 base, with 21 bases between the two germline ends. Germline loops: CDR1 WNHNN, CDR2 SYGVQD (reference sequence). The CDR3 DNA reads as TGCGCCAGCAGTGAGACGGGGGACTTTCCTAGGGGTTCCTACGAGCAGTACTTC. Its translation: CASSETGDFPRGSYEQYF.

The CDR3 sequence is CASSPDRGYYNEQFF. The CDR3 region has the DNA TGTGCCAGCAGCCCGGACAGGGGATACTACAATGAGCAGTTCTTC. The V gene is TRBV7-2, the J gene TRBJ2-1; 9 positions agree with TRBD1. V gave up 5 bases and J gave up 3 bases; unmatched junction bases: 5. Germline loops: CDR1 SGHTA, CDR2 FQGNSA. CDR3 length equals 15 residues.

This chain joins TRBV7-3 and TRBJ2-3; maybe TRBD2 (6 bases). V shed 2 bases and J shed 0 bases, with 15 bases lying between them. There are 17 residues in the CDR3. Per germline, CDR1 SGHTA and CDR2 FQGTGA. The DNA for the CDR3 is TGTGCCAGCAGCTTATATCCTCTCCGGGGGAGCACAGATACGCAGTATTTT. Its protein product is CASSLYPLRGSTDTQYF.

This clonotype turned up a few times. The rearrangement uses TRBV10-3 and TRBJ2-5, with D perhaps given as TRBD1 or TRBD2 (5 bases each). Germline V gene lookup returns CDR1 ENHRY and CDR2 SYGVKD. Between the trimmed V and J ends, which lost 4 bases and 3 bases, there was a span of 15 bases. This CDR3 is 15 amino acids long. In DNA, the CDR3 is TGTGCCATCAGTGGGACGGGCCGAGGGGAAGAGACCCAGTACTTC. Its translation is CAISGTGRGEETQYF.

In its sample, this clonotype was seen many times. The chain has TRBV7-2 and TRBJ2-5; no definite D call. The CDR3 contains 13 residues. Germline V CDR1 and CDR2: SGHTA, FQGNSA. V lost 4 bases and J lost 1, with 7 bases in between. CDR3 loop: CASSWTIQETQYF. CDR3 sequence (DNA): TGTGCCAGCAGCTGGACCATCCAAGAGACCCAGTACTTC.

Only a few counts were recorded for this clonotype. The CDR3 loop reads CASATPGSGGKTQYF. The CDR3 DNA reads as TGTGCCAGCGCGACGCCGGGTAGCGGGGGGAAGACCCAGTACTTC. The chain joins TRBV12-3 or TRBV12-4 to TRBJ2-5; 10 bases align to TRBD2. J lost 6 bases, V lost 8 bases, and 12 bases had no gene match. The CDR3 runs 15 residues.

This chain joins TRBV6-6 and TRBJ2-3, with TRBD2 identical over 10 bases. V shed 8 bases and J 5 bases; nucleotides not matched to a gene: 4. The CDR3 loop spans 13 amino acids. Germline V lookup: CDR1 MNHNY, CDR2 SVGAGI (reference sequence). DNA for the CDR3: TGTGCCAGCGAGCGGGGGGGTGGAGATACGCAGTATTTT. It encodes CASERGGGDTQYF.

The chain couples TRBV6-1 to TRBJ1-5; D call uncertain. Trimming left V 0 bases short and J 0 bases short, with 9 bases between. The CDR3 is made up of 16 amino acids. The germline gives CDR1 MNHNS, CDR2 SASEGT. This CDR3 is CASSEAKVFSNQPQHF. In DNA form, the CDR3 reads TGTGCCAGCAGTGAAGCGAAGGTTTTTAGCAATCAGCCCCAGCATTTT.

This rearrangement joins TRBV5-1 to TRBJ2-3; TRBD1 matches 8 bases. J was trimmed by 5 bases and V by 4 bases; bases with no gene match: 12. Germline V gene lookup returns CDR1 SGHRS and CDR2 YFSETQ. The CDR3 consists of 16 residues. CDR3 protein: CASSPDGQGGLDTQYF. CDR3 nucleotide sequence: TGCGCCAGCAGCCCCGACGGACAGGGAGGATTAGATACGCAGTATTTT.

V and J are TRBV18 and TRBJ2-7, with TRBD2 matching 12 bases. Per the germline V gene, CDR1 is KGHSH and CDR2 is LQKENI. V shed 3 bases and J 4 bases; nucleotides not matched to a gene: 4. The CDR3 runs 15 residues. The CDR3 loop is CASSPPTSGGYEQYF. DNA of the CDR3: TGTGCCAGCTCACCGCCTACTAGCGGGGGGTACGAGCAGTACTTC.

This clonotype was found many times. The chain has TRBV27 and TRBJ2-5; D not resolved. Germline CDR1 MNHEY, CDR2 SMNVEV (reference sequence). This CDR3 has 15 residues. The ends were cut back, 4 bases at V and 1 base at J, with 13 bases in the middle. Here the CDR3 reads CASSSPDWGQETQYF. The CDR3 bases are TGTGCCAGCAGTTCCCCCGACTGGGGCCAAGAGACCCAGTACTTC.

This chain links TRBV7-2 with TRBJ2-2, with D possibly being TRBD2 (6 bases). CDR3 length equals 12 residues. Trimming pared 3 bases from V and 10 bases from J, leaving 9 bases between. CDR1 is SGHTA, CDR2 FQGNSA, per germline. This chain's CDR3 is CASSFGLKELFF. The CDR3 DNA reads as TGTGCCAGCAGCTTCGGACTAAAGGAGCTGTTTTTT. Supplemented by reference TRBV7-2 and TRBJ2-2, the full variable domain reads GAGVSQSPSNKVTEKGKDVELRCDPISGHTALYWYRQSLGQGLEFLIYFQGNSAPDKSGLPSDRFSAERTGGSVSTLTIQRTQQEDSAVYLCASSFGLKELFFGEGSRLTVL.

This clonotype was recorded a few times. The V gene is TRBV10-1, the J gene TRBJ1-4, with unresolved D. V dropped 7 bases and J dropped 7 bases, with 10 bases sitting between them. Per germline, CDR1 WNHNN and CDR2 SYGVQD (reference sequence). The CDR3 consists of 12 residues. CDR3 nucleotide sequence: TGCGCCAGCAAAGGTTCTAGTGAAAAACTGTTTTTT. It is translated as CASKGSSEKLFF.

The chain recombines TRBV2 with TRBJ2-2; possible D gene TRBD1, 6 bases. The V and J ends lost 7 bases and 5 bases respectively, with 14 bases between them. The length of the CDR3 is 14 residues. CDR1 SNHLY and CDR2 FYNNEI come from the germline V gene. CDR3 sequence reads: CASIPQGGTGELFF. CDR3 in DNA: TGTGCCAGCATCCCACAGGGTGGTACCGGGGAGCTGTTTTTT.

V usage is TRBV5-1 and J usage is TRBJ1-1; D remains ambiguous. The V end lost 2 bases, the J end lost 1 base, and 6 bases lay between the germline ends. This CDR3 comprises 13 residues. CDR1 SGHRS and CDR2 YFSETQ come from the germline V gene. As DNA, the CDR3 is TGCGCCAGCAGCTTTCCCCCGAACACTGAAGCTTTCTTT. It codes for CASSFPPNTEAFF.

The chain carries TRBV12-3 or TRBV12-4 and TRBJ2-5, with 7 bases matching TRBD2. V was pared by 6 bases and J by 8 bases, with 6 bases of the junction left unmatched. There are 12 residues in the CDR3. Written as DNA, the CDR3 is TGTGCCAGCAGAGCCGCGGGGGACACCCAGTACTTC. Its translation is CASRAAGDTQYF.

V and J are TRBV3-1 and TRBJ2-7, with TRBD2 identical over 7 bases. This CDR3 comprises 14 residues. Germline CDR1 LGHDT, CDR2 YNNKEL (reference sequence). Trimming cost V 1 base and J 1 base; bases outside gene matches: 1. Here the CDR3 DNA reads TGTGCCAGCAGCCAAGGGGGGGGGTCCTACGAGCAGTACGTC. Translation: CASSQGGGSYEQYV.